The 24 T cell receptor beta chains given below trace back to one sample, sequenced in a study of cytomegalovirus exposure and HLA in healthy donors. PCR employed 60 Vbeta and 13 Jbeta primers. Assay used: immunoSEQ multiplex PCR; TCRdb lists only in-frame clones, some missing. The sample shows about 98,000 clones, over 60% of them seen only once. The sample consisted of PBMCs. These receptors were taken from a male donor in good health and CMV-seropositive.

The rearrangement joins TRBV27 to TRBJ2-7; tentative D call: TRBD2 (6 bases). CDR1 and CDR2 from the germline V gene are MNHEY and SMNVEV (reference sequence). Deletions cut 7 bases from V and 3 bases from J, with 16 bases between. The length of the CDR3 is 14 residues. CDR3 sequence: CASTLRLGVYEQYF. Here the CDR3 DNA reads TGTGCCAGCACTCTTCGACTAGGGGTCTACGAGCAGTACTTC.

The gene calls are TRBV28 and TRBJ1-5, with unresolved D. Per the germline V gene, CDR1 is MDHEN and CDR2 is SYDVKM. The length of the CDR3 is 13 residues. V lost 2 bases, J lost 4 bases, and 6 bases lay in between. The CDR3 DNA reads as TGTGCCAGCAGTTTAGATCGGAATCAGCCCCAGCATTTT. Protein: CASSLDRNQPQHF. Combining the CDR3 with reference TRBV28 and TRBJ1-5 gives the whole variable domain DVKVTQSSRYLVKRTGEKVFLECVQDMDHENMFWYRQDPGLGLRLIYFSYDVKMKEKGDIPEGYSVSREKKERFSLILESASTNQTSMYLCASSLDRNQPQHFGDGTRLSIL.

This clone is medium-sized (0.01 to 0.1%) in the sample. The chain combines TRBV6-4 with TRBJ2-1; 8 positions match TRBD1. V shed 3 bases and J 0 bases; nucleotides not matched to a gene: 4. This CDR3 contains 16 residues. CDR1 and CDR2 from the germline V gene are MRHNA and SNTAGT. As DNA, the CDR3 is TGTGCCAGCAGTGATTCCACAGGGGGCTCCTACAATGAGCAGTTCTTC. Translation: CASSDSTGGSYNEQFF.

The chain is built from TRBV5-4 and TRBJ2-7, with 9 bases that match TRBD1. Germline V gives CDR1 SGHNT, CDR2 YYREEE (reference sequence). V shed 0 bases, J shed 5 bases, and the junction held 6 bases outside the gene matches. This CDR3 has 15 amino acids. CDR3 nucleotide sequence: TGTGCCAGCAGCTTGGTAGGGGACAGGGACCACGAGCAGTACTTC. As protein: CASSLVGDRDHEQYF.

The V and J genes are TRBV20-1 and TRBJ2-7, with D perhaps matching TRBD2 (5 bases). CDR1 and CDR2 from the germline V gene are DFQATT and SNEGSKA (reference sequence). The CDR3 loop spans 11 amino acids. The CDR3, as DNA: TGCAGCGTCGGACTCGACTACGAGCAGTACTTC. Its protein product is CSVGLDYEQYF.

V usage is TRBV4-2 and J usage is TRBJ2-2, with a tentative D call TRBD2 (6 bases). CDR1 LGHNA and CDR2 YNFKEQ come from the germline V gene. The CDR3 is 15 amino acids. With 1 base removed from V and 0 bases from J, the gap between germline ends came to 6 bases. For the CDR3, the DNA is TGTGCCAGCAGCCAAGTAGCGGCGAACACCGGGGAGCTGTTTTTT. Translated, it gives CASSQVAANTGELFF.

The chain combines TRBV12-1 with TRBJ2-3; the table names TRBD1, a call not compared with the DNA. TRBV12-1 is a pseudogene segment. This CDR3 is built from 16 residues. The CDR3: CASLNTGIQYTDTQYF. The CDR3 DNA sequence: TGTGCCAGCCTAAACACAGGGATCCAATACACAGATACGCAGTATTTT.

The gene calls are TRBV2 and TRBJ2-5, with 8 positions matching TRBD2. Per the germline V gene, CDR1 is SNHLY and CDR2 is FYNNEI. V gave up 7 bases and J gave up 2 bases; unmatched junction bases: 3. The CDR3 runs to 13 residues. The CDR3 DNA reads as TGTGCCAGCAATCGGGAGGGGCAAGAGACCCAGTACTTC. Amino acid sequence: CASNREGQETQYF.

This sequence joins TRBV28 and TRBJ2-3; the match to TRBD2 covers 8 bases. Germline lookup yields CDR1 MDHEN and CDR2 SYDVKM. CDR3 length: 16 residues. V dropped 5 bases and J dropped 2; count of bases not matched to a gene: 9. The CDR3 reads CASSPDRTSNTDTQYF. DNA of the CDR3: TGTGCCAGCAGTCCCGACAGGACTAGCAACACAGATACGCAGTATTTT.

The V call is TRBV27, the J call TRBJ2-1, with D possibly being TRBD1 (5 bases). The CDR3 is 12 amino acids. Trimming took 4 bases from V and 10 from J, leaving 11 bases between them. The germline CDR1 and CDR2 sequences are MNHEY and SMNVEV (reference sequence). The chain's CDR3 is CASSSQGREQFF. The DNA for the CDR3 is TGTGCCAGCAGTTCCCAGGGTAGGGAGCAGTTCTTC.

V and J are TRBV11-2 and TRBJ2-7; D ambiguous. V was cut by 5 bases and J by 9 bases, with 14 bases left in between. The germline V gene has CDR1 SGHAT and CDR2 FQNNGV. The CDR3 covers 12 residues. CDR3 nucleotides: TGTGCCAGCAGCCTAACCCAAAACGGGCAGTACTTC. The encoded protein is CASSLTQNGQYF.

The chain recombines TRBV27 with TRBJ2-1; 9 nucleotides line up with TRBD2. Trimming removed 4 bases from V and 7 bases from J; junction bases left unmatched: 11. Germline V gene data show CDR1 as MNHEY and CDR2 as SMNVEV (reference sequence). This CDR3 has 16 residues. CDR3 sequence: CASSSPGGRAPNEQFF. The DNA of the CDR3 is TGTGCCAGCAGTTCCCCGGGCGGGAGGGCCCCTAATGAGCAGTTCTTC.

The gene calls are TRBV12-5 and TRBJ2-7; no reliable D call. This CDR3 has 9 amino acids. The V gene lost 7 bases and the J gene lost 6 bases, with 4 bases spanning the gap. CDR1 and CDR2 from the germline V gene are LGHNT and FRNRAP. CDR3 in amino acids: CASVLEQYF. CDR3 bases: TGTGCTAGTGTTCTCGAGCAGTACTTC.

For the CDR3, the DNA is TGTGCCAGCAGCCTTACAGGGGGAAGCCGGCCCCAGCATTTT. It codes for CASSLTGGSRPQHF. This rearrangement joins TRBV7-6 to TRBJ1-5, with 8 bases lining up with TRBD1. The CDR3 loop spans 14 amino acids. The V segment lost 5 bases and the J segment 9 bases; nucleotides outside the gene matches: 9. Germline V gene data show CDR1 as SGHVS and CDR2 as FNYEAQ.

This chain connects TRBV6-4 to TRBJ2-3; D ambiguous. Trimming took off 2 bases at V and 3 bases at J, with 6 bases between the two ends. Germline lookup yields CDR1 MRHNA and CDR2 SNTAGT. This CDR3 has 13 amino acids. The CDR3 is CASSDRRTDTQYF. The CDR3 nucleotides are TGTGCCAGCAGTGACCGCAGGACAGATACGCAGTATTTT.

The CDR3 DNA reads as TGTGCCAGCTCAGGCGCTTCGGGTCGGGCTAATGAAAAACTGTTTTTT. Its protein product is CASSGASGRANEKLFF. The gene calls are TRBV18 and TRBJ1-4; D is unclear. Germline V gives CDR1 KGHSH, CDR2 LQKENI. Trimming took 5 bases from V and 3 from J, leaving 16 bases between them. The CDR3 has 16 residues.

The V gene is TRBV5-1, the J gene TRBJ2-4, with a possible D match to TRBD1 (6 bases). Germline V gene sequence: CDR1 SGHRS, CDR2 YFSETQ. This CDR3 has 14 residues. V was shortened by 6 bases and J by 4 bases, with 14 bases between the two germline ends. The CDR3 DNA follows: TGCGCCAGCACTCTCTGGGACAAAAAAAACATTCAGTACTTC. It codes for CASTLWDKKNIQYF. Variable domain in full (rest from reference TRBV5-1 and TRBJ2-4): KAGVTQTPRYLIKTRGQQVTLSCSPISGHRSVSWYQQTPGQGLQFLFEYFSETQRNKGNFPGRFSGRQFSNSRSEMNVSTLELGDSALYLCASTLWDKKNIQYFGAGTRLSVL.

Of note for this clone: Other nucleotide sequences in the sample specify the same CDR3. This chain links TRBV7-2 with TRBJ2-7; no clear D. V gave up 1 base and J gave up 2 bases, with 9 bases separating them. CDR1 is SGHTA, CDR2 FQGNSA, per germline. CDR3 size: 14 residues. The CDR3 coding sequence is TGTGCCAGCAGCTTAGGCGGCGGTACCTACGAGCAGTACTTC. Translation: CASSLGGGTYEQYF.

J is TRBJ2-1 and V is TRBV11-3; 14 nucleotides match TRBD2. The CDR3 is 16 amino acids. The V gene end was trimmed by 5 bases and the J gene end by 9 bases; junction bases not matched to a gene: 9. The germline gives CDR1 SGHNT, CDR2 YENEEA. In nucleotides, the CDR3 is TGTGCCAGCAGCCCCGGGGGGACTAGCGGGAGTGGTGAGCAGTTCTTC. Translation: CASSPGGTSGSGEQFF. The entire variable domain, with the rest obtained from reference TRBV11-3 and TRBJ2-1, is as follows: EAGVVQSPRYKIIEKKQPVAFWCNPISGHNTLYWYLQNLGQGPELLIRYENEEAVDDSQLPKDRFSAERLKGVDSTLKIQPAELGDSAVYLCASSPGGTSGSGEQFFGPGTRLTVL.

This chain links TRBV4-1 with TRBJ2-5, with TRBD2 matching over 8 bases. In germline, CDR1 is MGHRA, CDR2 YSYEKL. The CDR3 is made up of 14 amino acids. J lost 5 bases, V lost 4 bases, and 6 bases had no gene match. CDR3 DNA sequence: TGCGCCAGCAGCCCGGGAGGGGCACGGGAGACCCAGTACTTC. It yields the protein CASSPGGARETQYF.

V usage is TRBV7-2 and J usage is TRBJ1-1, with D hard to call. This CDR3 has 13 amino acids. The V gene lost 4 bases and the J gene lost 1 base, with 7 bases spanning the gap. Per the germline V gene, CDR1 is SGHTA and CDR2 is FQGNSA. In nucleotides, the CDR3 is TGTGCCAGCAGCTCCCAGCGGAACACTGAAGCTTTCTTT. Its protein product is CASSSQRNTEAFF.

This chain connects TRBV6-5 to TRBJ1-1, with TRBD1 identical over 7 bases. The V and J ends lost 4 bases and 5 bases, in that order; junction bases with no gene match: 4. Looked up from germline, CDR1 is MNHEY and CDR2 is SVGAGI. This CDR3 is 13 amino acids long. The CDR3 DNA is TGTGCCAGCAGTTGGTCGACAGGGACTGAAGCTTTCTTT. Its translation: CASSWSTGTEAFF.

This sequence joins TRBV11-3 and TRBJ2-1, with TRBD2 matching 7 bases. There are 14 residues in the CDR3. Unmatched junction bases numbered 3, after V lost 3 bases and J lost 4 bases. The germline V gene encodes CDR1 SGHNT and CDR2 YENEEA. The CDR3 here is CASSLGGTYNEQFF. The DNA of the CDR3 is TGTGCCAGCAGCTTGGGGGGGACTTACAATGAGCAGTTCTTC.

The chain uses TRBV28 and TRBJ1-1; D uncertain. Germline CDR1 MDHEN, CDR2 SYDVKM. This CDR3 is 15 amino acids long. V lost 5 bases and J 4 bases, leaving 17 bases between the germline ends. In DNA, the CDR3 is TGTGCCAGCAGTAGCCTTGGGAGACTGAGCACTGAAGCTTTCTTT. Protein product: CASSSLGRLSTEAFF.